One sample yielded the 16 T cell receptor beta chains listed below, sequenced in a study of patients and donors after allogeneic stem cell transplantation. MiXCR was run by TCRdb on the RT-PCR reads, yielding one entry per CDR3 protein. The sample holds 410,000 or so distinct CDR3 sequences, under 20% seen once. The sequenced sample was blood, either unsorted or a sorted T cell fraction (not recorded which). Receptors were obtained from a human donor who was either an allogeneic HSCT recipient or a stem cell or donor lymphocyte infusion donor (not recorded which). It is not recorded whose cells these are; they may come from a transplant donor.

This chain uses TRBV2 with TRBJ2-7; D unclear. This CDR3 has 13 amino acids. V was clipped by 8 bases and J by 0 bases, with 11 bases between them. Germline V gives CDR1 SNHLY, CDR2 FYNNEI. CDR3 sequence reads: CASSAGYSYEQYF. The CDR3 DNA sequence: TGTGCCAGCTCCGCAGGTTACTCCTACGAGCAGTACTTC.

This clonotype showed up just a few times. The gene calls are TRBV3-1 and TRBJ2-3; D may be TRBD2 (6 bases). Between the trimmed V and J ends, which lost 1 base and 2 bases, there was a span of 13 bases. The germline gives CDR1 LGHDT, CDR2 YNNKEL (reference sequence). This CDR3 has 16 amino acids. The CDR3 nucleotides are TGTGCCAGCAGCCAAGCAGGACTATCCAACACAGATACGCAGTATTTT. Translation: CASSQAGLSNTDTQYF.

V gene TRBV5-1 combines with J gene TRBJ2-7, with 9 bases that match TRBD1. The trim removed 6 bases at V and 6 bases at J, leaving 13 bases unmatched. The CDR3 is 15 amino acids. The germline V gene encodes CDR1 SGHRS and CDR2 YFSETQ. CDR3 DNA sequence: TGCGCCAGCAAGTGGGCAGGGACAGGGAACCGCGAGCAGTACTTC. It encodes CASKWAGTGNREQYF.

The V call is TRBV5-6, the J call TRBJ2-1; TRBD2 is a possible D gene (6 bases). There are 16 residues in the CDR3. Germline CDR1 SGHDT, CDR2 YYEEEE. V was clipped by 3 bases and J by 4 bases, with 17 bases between them. As DNA, the CDR3 is TGTGCCAGCAGCTACCTACTAGGGGCGGGGTACAATGAGCAGTTCTTC. Translated, it gives CASSYLLGAGYNEQFF.

This clonotype was detected only a few times. The V and J genes are TRBV4-1 and TRBJ1-5; D is possibly TRBD1 (5 bases). Trimming cost V 3 bases and J 2 bases, with 17 bases left between them. CDR1 MGHRA and CDR2 YSYEKL come from the germline V gene. The CDR3 has 17 amino acids. The CDR3 DNA follows: TGCGCCAGCAGCCAGGGCAGGGCCCGGGGGGGCAATCAGCCCCAGCATTTT. As protein: CASSQGRARGGNQPQHF.

The V gene is TRBV28, the J gene TRBJ2-7, with D uncertain. From germline, CDR1 is MDHEN and CDR2 SYDVKM. This CDR3 has 16 residues. Trimming took off 5 bases at V and 4 bases at J, with 21 bases between the two ends. The CDR3 nucleotides are TGTGCCAGCAGTCCCCCCCGCGCTATCGGCTCTTACGAGCAGTACTTC. Its protein product is CASSPPRAIGSYEQYF.

J is TRBJ2-1 and V is TRBV7-3, with D possibly matching TRBD2 (6 bases). V lost 5 bases and J lost 5, with 10 bases in between. CDR3 size: 13 residues. Germline V gene lookup returns CDR1 SGHTA and CDR2 FQGTGA. The chain's CDR3 is CASSQTRDNEQFF. The CDR3 DNA follows: TGTGCCAGCAGCCAGACTAGGGACAATGAGCAGTTCTTC.

The rearrangement links TRBV5-6 to TRBJ1-1; no firm D call. The CDR3 runs 15 residues. V lost 1 base and J 1 base, leaving 11 bases between the germline ends. The germline V gene has CDR1 SGHDT and CDR2 YYEEEE. The CDR3 nucleotides read TGTGCCAGCAGCTTGAGATCTATTTGGAACACTGAAGCTTTCTTT. Protein product: CASSLRSIWNTEAFF.

The chain employs TRBV20-1 and TRBJ1-1, with 7 bases identical to TRBD1. The ends lost 4 bases at V and 7 bases at J; junction bases unmatched: 9. CDR1 and CDR2 from the germline V gene are DFQATT and SNEGSKA (reference sequence). The CDR3 has 13 residues. The CDR3 spells CSAIQGTPYEAFF. CDR3 DNA: TGCAGTGCTATACAGGGGACACCATATGAAGCTTTCTTT.

In its sample, this clonotype was seen a few times. The chain recombines TRBV5-1 with TRBJ2-6; D gene unclear. The CDR3 loop spans 19 amino acids. Germline loops: CDR1 SGHRS, CDR2 YFSETQ. Trimming took off 4 bases at V and 0 bases at J, with 20 bases between the two ends. Here the CDR3 DNA reads TGCGCCAGCAGCCCTTGGCCAGTTTCCTCCTCCTCTGGGGCCAACGTCCTGACTTTC. Translation: CASSPWPVSSSSGANVLTF.

V is TRBV5-6 and J is TRBJ2-3; 7 bases are shared with TRBD1. The J segment lost 9 bases and the V segment lost 9 bases, leaving 10 bases of the junction unmatched. The CDR3 totals 12 residues. Germline V gene lookup returns CDR1 SGHDT and CDR2 YYEEEE. The CDR3 reads CATDREGATQYF. CDR3 nucleotide sequence: TGTGCCACCGACAGGGAAGGGGCCACGCAGTATTTT.

This clonotype was detected many times. A read error may produce the germline difference seen at one junction end. The V and J genes are TRBV5-1 and TRBJ2-7; a possible D gene is TRBD1 (5 bases). Germline CDR1 SGHRS, CDR2 YFSETQ. The CDR3 is made up of 14 amino acids. The CDR3: CASSLGQGRYEQYF. CDR3 in DNA: TGTGCCAGCAGTTTGGGGCAGGGCCGATACGAGCAGTACTTC.

The rearrangement joins TRBV7-3 to TRBJ2-5, with TRBD2 matching 14 bases. V lost 4 bases and J lost 5; bases outside the gene matches: 9. The germline CDR1 and CDR2 sequences are SGHTA and FQGTGA. The CDR3 spans 17 residues. CDR3 DNA: TGTGCCAGCAGCTCGCCCACGACTAGCGGGGGGGCGGAGACCCAGTACTTC. Translation: CASSSPTTSGGAETQYF.

This chain connects TRBV20-1 to TRBJ2-7; D gene uncertain. The length of the CDR3 is 16 residues. Germline V lookup: CDR1 DFQATT, CDR2 SNEGSKA (reference sequence). V was shortened by 6 bases and J by 0 bases, with 21 bases between the two germline ends. In DNA, the CDR3 is TGCAGTGCGCACCGCTCAGGCTCCAGGAGCTCCTACGAGCAGTACTTC. It is translated as CSAHRSGSRSSYEQYF.

CDR3: CASSQGGEYNEKLFF. In nucleotides, the CDR3 is TGTGCCAGCAGCCAAGGGGGAGAGTATAATGAAAAACTGTTTTTT. The genes are TRBV4-2 and TRBJ1-4; no clear D gene. Trimming removed 1 base at V and 4 bases at J, with 10 bases between. Germline loops: CDR1 LGHNA, CDR2 YNFKEQ. The CDR3 covers 15 residues.

This clonotype came up many times. The chain is built from TRBV15 and TRBJ1-6; no firm D call. Germline V gives CDR1 LNHNV, CDR2 YYDKDF (reference sequence). V was clipped by 3 bases and J by 7 bases, with 13 bases between them. The CDR3 covers 15 residues. As DNA, the CDR3 is TGTGCCACCAGCAGCCTCGGACCGGGGAATTCACCCCTCCACTTT. As protein: CATSSLGPGNSPLHF.